The T cell receptor (beta chain) described here comes from a study of CD8 T cells in ankylosing spondylitis. Findings of the study overall: A motif in TCR beta, a set of 8 or 9 highly homologous variants, appeared characteristic of ankylosing spondylitis blood. Matched ankylosing spondylitis synovial fluid reportedly contained a significantly enriched population of disease-linked clones.

To note about this clonotype: Its specificity is not known.

There are 11 residues in the CDR3. Germline V gives CDR1 DFQATT, CDR2 SNEGSKA (reference sequence). Between the trimmed V and J ends, which lost 7 bases and 7 bases, there was a span of 11 bases. TCRdb processed the 5' RACE reads anew with MiXCR; each CDR3 protein has one entry. This table holds 350,000 or so distinct CDR3 sequences, approximately 10% found once. The genes are TRBV20-1 and TRBJ2-1, with no clear D. Sequences were obtained from blood, either unsorted or a sorted T cell fraction (not recorded which). The receptor comes from a female donor with ankylosing spondylitis or in good health (not recorded which). The CDR3 DNA sequence: TGCAGTGTCATTCCCCGTAATGAGCAGTTCTTC. Its translation: CSVIPRNEQFF.